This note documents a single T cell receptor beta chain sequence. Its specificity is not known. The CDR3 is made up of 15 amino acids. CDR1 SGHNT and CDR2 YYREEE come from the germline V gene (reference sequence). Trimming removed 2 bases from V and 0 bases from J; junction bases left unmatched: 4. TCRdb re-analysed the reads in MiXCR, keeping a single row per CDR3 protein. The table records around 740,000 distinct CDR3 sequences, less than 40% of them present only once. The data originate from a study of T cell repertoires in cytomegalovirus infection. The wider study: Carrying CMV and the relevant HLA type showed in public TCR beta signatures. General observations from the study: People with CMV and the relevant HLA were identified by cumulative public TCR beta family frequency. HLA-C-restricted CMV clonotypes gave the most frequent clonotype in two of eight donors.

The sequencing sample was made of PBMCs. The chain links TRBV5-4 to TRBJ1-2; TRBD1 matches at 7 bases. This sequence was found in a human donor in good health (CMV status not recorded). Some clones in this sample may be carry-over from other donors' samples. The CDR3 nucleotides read TGTGCCAGCAGCTTTAGTGACAGGGCTAACTATGGCTACACCTTC. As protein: CASSFSDRANYGYTF.